Each of the 15 T cell receptor beta chains below was sequenced from the same sample in a study of blood T cell repertoires in COVID-19. Libraries were prepared by immunoSEQ multiplex PCR; TCRdb keeps only in-frame clonotypes and omits some of them. The table lists 250,000 to 350,000 clones, around nine tenths of them singletons, with about 11% in the top ten. Sequenced input: peripheral blood. The receptors shown here come from a woman aged 30 to 39 with COVID-19, enrolled during active disease.

This sequence joins TRBV3-1 (or the pseudogene TRBV3-2) and TRBJ2-3; no reliable D call. Germline-derived CDR1 and CDR2 are LGHDT and YNNKEL (reference sequence). The V end was cut by 6 bases, the J end by 2 bases, with 15 bases between. CDR3 size: 15 residues. The CDR3 loop is CASSPLAALTDTQYF. Written as DNA, the CDR3 is TGTGCCAGCAGTCCTTTAGCTGCTCTCACAGATACGCAGTATTTT.

The chain uses TRBV3-1 (or the pseudogene TRBV3-2) and TRBJ2-3; TRBD1 is a possible D gene (6 bases). Looked up from germline, CDR1 is LGHDT and CDR2 is YNNKEL (reference sequence). With 4 bases removed from V and 2 bases from J, the gap between germline ends came to 16 bases. The CDR3 is 16 amino acids. Here the CDR3 DNA reads TGTGCCAGCAGCCCGAAGGGTAGGGGGATCACAGATACGCAGTATTTT. Translating gives CASSPKGRGITDTQYF.

This sequence joins TRBV4-1 and TRBJ2-5, with TRBD2 identical over 8 bases. The CDR3 length is 15 residues. Germline V lookup: CDR1 MGHRA, CDR2 YSYEKL. The junction had 8 bases not matched to a gene; V was cut back by 3 bases and J by 5 bases. CDR3 residues: CASSQDSGIYETQYF. CDR3 nucleotide sequence: TGCGCCAGCAGCCAGGATAGCGGGATTTACGAGACCCAGTACTTC.

The count of this clone is one. The V call is TRBV28, the J call TRBJ2-2, with 13 bases matching TRBD2. CDR1 MDHEN and CDR2 SYDVKM come from the germline V gene. This CDR3 is 18 amino acids long. V dropped 3 bases and J dropped 4; count of bases not matched to a gene: 8. DNA of the CDR3: TGTGCCAGCAGTTTTTCAGGACTAGCGGGAGCATCCACCGGGGAGCTGTTTTTT. This sequence encodes CASSFSGLAGASTGELFF.

The V gene is TRBV7-3, the J gene TRBJ2-1, with D tentatively TRBD2 (6 bases). This CDR3 comprises 15 residues. V lost 5 bases, J lost 5 bases, and 16 bases lay in between. Germline V gene sequence: CDR1 SGHTA, CDR2 FQGTGA. DNA for the CDR3: TGTGCCAGCAGCAGATTCGGGAGATGGGACAATGAGCAGTTCTTC. Translated: CASSRFGRWDNEQFF.

This clone occurred once. This chain links TRBV19 with TRBJ2-1, with TRBD2 identical over 8 bases. Germline V gene lookup returns CDR1 LNHDA and CDR2 SQIVND (reference sequence). The V gene end was trimmed by 1 base and the J gene end by 10 bases; junction bases not matched to a gene: 9. CDR3 length: 15 residues. The CDR3 DNA sequence: TGTGCCAGTAGTATAGTTGGTAGCGGGATAGGGGAGCAGTTCTTC. Translated, it gives CASSIVGSGIGEQFF.

The V and J genes are TRBV4-1 and TRBJ1-2; TRBD1 agrees at 8 bases. Germline V gene sequence: CDR1 MGHRA, CDR2 YSYEKL. CDR3 length: 15 amino acids. The junction had 7 bases not matched to a gene; V was cut back by 4 bases and J by 3 bases. In DNA, the CDR3 is TGCGCCAGCAGCCTCCAGGAGGACAGGGACTATGGCTACACCTTC. Translating gives CASSLQEDRDYGYTF.

The chain recombines TRBV7-3 with TRBJ2-3, with 9 bases aligning to TRBD2. Germline loops: CDR1 SGHTA, CDR2 FQGTGA. The ends lost 4 bases at V and 3 bases at J; junction bases unmatched: 5. The CDR3 sequence is 15 residues long. The chain's CDR3 is CASSSAGGGTDTQYF. In nucleotides, the CDR3 is TGTGCCAGCAGCTCAGCGGGAGGAGGAACAGATACGCAGTATTTT.

The chain recombines TRBV4-3 with TRBJ2-3, with TRBD1 matching over 10 bases. Germline-derived CDR1 and CDR2 are LGHNA and YSLEER. Losses at the gene ends were 0 bases for V and 5 bases for J; bases not matched to a gene: 8. The CDR3 contains 17 residues. The CDR3 bases are TGCGCCAGCAGCCAAGATATTACCGGGACAGGGGTAGATACGCAGTATTTT. Protein sequence: CASSQDITGTGVDTQYF.

This chain joins TRBV29-1 and TRBJ2-1; 7 positions agree with TRBD2. V lost 7 bases to trimming and J lost 8 bases; unmatched junction nucleotides: 17. Germline loops: CDR1 SQVTM, CDR2 ANQGSEA. The CDR3 runs 15 residues. The CDR3 here is CSAQIRGLAEDEQFF. CDR3 in DNA: TGCAGCGCACAAATACGGGGTCTAGCGGAAGATGAGCAGTTCTTC.

The chain recombines TRBV7-2 with TRBJ1-1, with TRBD1 matching over 9 bases. V shed 6 bases and J 1 base; nucleotides not matched to a gene: 9. This CDR3 region has 16 residues. Looked up from germline, CDR1 is SGHTA and CDR2 is FQGNSA. The CDR3 is CASRPRGTGKNTEAFF. For the CDR3, the DNA is TGTGCCAGCAGACCGAGGGGGACAGGGAAGAACACTGAAGCTTTCTTT.

This clone occurred once. The V gene is TRBV9, the J gene TRBJ2-1, with TRBD2 as a possible D gene (6 bases). The CDR3 has 15 amino acids. Trimming removed 0 bases at V and 8 bases at J, with 15 bases between. Germline V gene sequence: CDR1 SGDLS, CDR2 YYNGEE. The chain's CDR3 is CASSVEEGVTDEQFF. The CDR3 DNA sequence: TGTGCCAGCAGCGTAGAGGAGGGAGTAACGGATGAGCAGTTCTTC.

This clone turned up a few times. This chain connects TRBV2 to TRBJ1-1, with TRBD1 as a possible D gene (6 bases). The germline gives CDR1 SNHLY, CDR2 FYNNEI. The V end lost 7 bases, the J end lost 0 bases, and 12 bases lay between the germline ends. The CDR3 totals 14 residues. The CDR3 nucleotides read TGTGCCAGCATACCGACAGGCGTGAACACTGAAGCTTTCTTT. Its protein is CASIPTGVNTEAFF.

J is TRBJ2-7 and V is TRBV19; a weak D match, TRBD1 (6 bases). The CDR3 is 14 residues long. Germline CDR1 and CDR2: LNHDA and SQIVND (reference sequence). Trimming pared 7 bases from V and 0 bases from J, leaving 13 bases between. The CDR3 DNA reads as TGTGCCAGTACTCTAAACAGGGTCTCCTACGAGCAGTACTTC. Protein product: CASTLNRVSYEQYF.

The chain joins TRBV24-1 to TRBJ1-2; a possible D gene is TRBD1 (5 bases). This CDR3 is 13 amino acids long. Trimming stripped 5 bases from V and 3 bases from J, with 9 bases between. The germline V gene encodes CDR1 KGHDR and CDR2 SFDVKD. Here the CDR3 reads CATSVRDYYGYTF. The DNA for the CDR3 is TGTGCCACCAGTGTCAGGGATTACTATGGCTACACCTTC.